One sample yielded the 29 T cell receptor beta chains listed below, sequenced in a study of blood T cell repertoires in COVID-19. This table comes from immunoSEQ multiplex PCR, and its TCRdb copy is limited to in-frame clones, with some not included. The sample has around 370,000 clones, over 70% seen once; the top ten hold just under 6.5%. Sequenced input: peripheral blood. Source of these receptors: a woman aged 45-65 years with COVID-19, enrolled during active disease.

Here the CDR3 DNA reads TGTGCCAGCAGTCCCACGGGATACCATTTTGACAACACTGAAGCTTTCTTT. Its protein is CASSPTGYHFDNTEAFF. The gene calls are TRBV27 and TRBJ1-1; unclear D gene. Germline V CDR1 and CDR2: MNHEY, SMNVEV (reference sequence). The V end lost 5 bases, the J end lost 2 bases, and 21 bases lay between the germline ends. CDR3 size: 17 residues.

The genes are TRBV19 and TRBJ2-7, with D possibly matching TRBD1 (5 bases). Trimming left V 1 base short and J 3 bases short, with 10 bases between. Germline CDR1 and CDR2: LNHDA and SQIVND (reference sequence). The CDR3 contains 14 residues. CDR3 nucleotide sequence: TGTGCCAGTAGTATAGGACAGAGTTTCTACGAGCAGTACTTC. Translation gives CASSIGQSFYEQYF.

The chain employs TRBV5-4 and TRBJ2-3; TRBD2 agrees at 7 bases. V lost 9 bases, J lost 5 bases, and 15 bases stayed unmatched. This CDR3 has 15 residues. In germline, CDR1 is SGHNT, CDR2 YYREEE (reference sequence). The CDR3: CATRHGGRRVDTQYF. CDR3 nucleotide sequence: TGTGCCACCCGGCATGGCGGGAGAAGGGTAGATACGCAGTATTTT.

This sequence joins TRBV7-3 and TRBJ2-3; TRBD2 matches at 11 bases. The CDR3 runs 18 residues. The V and J ends lost 4 bases and 2 bases, in that order; junction bases with no gene match: 11. CDR1 and CDR2 (germline): SGHTA, FQGTGA. CDR3 sequence reads: CASSSSIGLAGVTDTQYF. The DNA for the CDR3 is TGTGCCAGCAGCTCATCCATAGGACTAGCGGGCGTCACAGATACGCAGTATTTT.

This chain joins TRBV2 and TRBJ2-4; 11 nucleotides align to TRBD1. Germline CDR1 SNHLY, CDR2 FYNNEI. This CDR3 comprises 15 residues. V shed 6 bases and J 6 bases; nucleotides not matched to a gene: 7. The CDR3 sequence: CASSLTGTGGNIQYF. The CDR3 DNA follows: TGTGCCAGCAGCTTGACCGGGACAGGGGGAAACATTCAGTACTTC.

The chain combines TRBV7-2 with TRBJ1-1; tentative D call: TRBD1 (6 bases). The CDR3 length is 15 residues. From germline, CDR1 is SGHTA and CDR2 FQGNSA. Trimming pared 3 bases from V and 0 bases from J, leaving 11 bases between. In DNA form, the CDR3 reads TGTGCCAGCAGCTTCTCGGGACATCTGAACACTGAAGCTTTCTTT. Translation gives CASSFSGHLNTEAFF. Variable domain in full (rest from reference TRBV7-2 and TRBJ1-1): GAGVSQSPSNKVTEKGKDVELRCDPISGHTALYWYRQSLGQGLEFLIYFQGNSAPDKSGLPSDRFSAERTGGSVSTLTIQRTQQEDSAVYLCASSFSGHLNTEAFFGQGTRLTVV.

This clone has more than one count but fewer than ten. The chain carries TRBV7-2 and TRBJ2-1, with D unclear. CDR1 and CDR2 from the germline V gene are SGHTA and FQGNSA. Trimming removed 5 bases from V and 7 bases from J, with 18 bases in between. The CDR3 spans 15 residues. The CDR3 spells CASSPNSNLQNEQFF. The CDR3, as DNA: TGTGCCAGCAGCCCGAACAGTAACCTACAGAATGAGCAGTTCTTC.

This clone turned up a few times. The chain carries TRBV7-9 and TRBJ1-2, with D possibly being TRBD1 (6 bases). Deletions cut 3 bases from V and 8 bases from J, with 22 bases between. CDR1 and CDR2 from the germline V gene are SEHNR and FQNEAQ (reference sequence). CDR3 length: 16 amino acids. This CDR3 is CASSFFGMGTGSGYTF. The CDR3 DNA reads as TGTGCCAGCAGCTTCTTCGGTATGGGAACAGGGAGCGGCTACACCTTC.

J is TRBJ1-2 and V is TRBV29-1; the D gene is possibly TRBD1 (5 bases). V lost 3 bases, J lost 8 bases, and 13 bases lay in between. Per germline, CDR1 SQVTM and CDR2 ANQGSEA. There are 12 residues in the CDR3. The CDR3 bases are TGCAGCGTTGACGGGGGAAACTGGGGCTACACCTTC. Translating gives CSVDGGNWGYTF.

This clone was observed a handful of times. This chain joins TRBV7-3 and TRBJ2-2, with D maybe TRBD2 (5 bases). Germline CDR1 and CDR2: SGHTA and FQGTGA. The CDR3 loop spans 15 amino acids. V shed 5 bases and J shed 1 base, with 11 bases lying between them. The DNA for the CDR3 is TGTGCCAGCAGCCCCCGAGGAGGGAACACCGGGGAGCTGTTTTTT. It specifies CASSPRGGNTGELFF.

V usage is TRBV4-2 and J usage is TRBJ1-6; TRBD1 might be the D (6 bases). The CDR3 has 15 residues. The V gene lost 1 base and the J gene lost 11 bases, with 15 bases spanning the gap. Germline V gives CDR1 LGHNA, CDR2 YNFKEQ. The CDR3 DNA sequence: TGTGCCAGCAGCCAAGCTACAGGGAATACGCCACCCCTCCACTTT. The encoded protein is CASSQATGNTPPLHF.

The chain employs TRBV19 and TRBJ1-1, with 9 bases identical to TRBD1. V lost 6 bases to trimming and J lost 4 bases; unmatched junction nucleotides: 9. Germline V CDR1 and CDR2: LNHDA, SQIVND (reference sequence). There are 15 residues in the CDR3. Here the CDR3 reads CASRQGTGYSTEAFF. The CDR3 nucleotides are TGTGCCAGTAGACAGGGGACAGGGTATAGCACTGAAGCTTTCTTT.

The chain links TRBV6-4 to TRBJ1-2; TRBD1 might be the D (5 bases). The germline gives CDR1 MRHNA, CDR2 SNTAGT. The ends were cut back, 4 bases at V and 9 bases at J, with 18 bases in the middle. The CDR3 loop spans 14 amino acids. CDR3 bases: TGTGCCAGCAGTGGATGGGGAGCGGGGCGTAGCTACACCTTC. Translation gives CASSGWGAGRSYTF.

The rearrangement links TRBV6-6 to TRBJ1-2; 9 bases match TRBD1. In germline, CDR1 is MNHNY, CDR2 SVGAGI (reference sequence). V trimming: 5 bases; J trimming: 4 bases; junction bases outside the gene matches: 14. The CDR3 is 17 residues long. The DNA of the CDR3 is TGTGCCAGCAGTCCCAAGCTGGGACAGGGATCCCGCTATGGCTACACCTTC. Encoded protein: CASSPKLGQGSRYGYTF.

The genes are TRBV24-1 and TRBJ2-4, with 9 nucleotides matching TRBD1. From germline, CDR1 is KGHDR and CDR2 SFDVKD. CDR3 length: 16 residues. J lost 4 bases, V lost 5 bases, and 8 bases had no gene match. CDR3 loop: CATSAQGTGKKNIQYF. DNA of the CDR3: TGTGCCACCAGTGCCCAGGGGACAGGGAAAAAAAACATTCAGTACTTC.

The chain joins TRBV7-2 to TRBJ1-3, with a weak D call TRBD1 (5 bases). The CDR3 has 17 residues. Germline loops: CDR1 SGHTA, CDR2 FQGNSA. The V end lost 4 bases, the J end lost 4 bases, and 20 bases lay between the germline ends. CDR3 loop: CASSSPPSQGWGNTIYF. The DNA of the CDR3 is TGTGCCAGCAGCTCCCCTCCTTCGCAGGGTTGGGGAAACACCATATATTTT.

This chain uses TRBV6-5 with TRBJ1-5; D is unclear. This CDR3 is 14 amino acids long. Deletions cut 6 bases from V and 2 bases from J, with 11 bases between. CDR1 and CDR2 (germline): MNHEY, SVGAGI. The CDR3 coding sequence is TGTGCCAGCAGACAATATATGGGCAATCAGCCCCAGCATTTT. Residues: CASRQYMGNQPQHF.

The DNA of the CDR3 is TGTGCCAGCAGCTTAGGGGGCGGGGCGACCTATGGCTACACCTTC. Translating it yields CASSLGGGATYGYTF. The genes are TRBV7-2 and TRBJ1-2; TRBD1 might be the D (5 bases). The CDR3 sequence is 15 residues long. V lost 1 base to trimming and J lost 4 bases, with 13 bases between them. From germline, CDR1 is SGHTA and CDR2 FQGNSA. Full variable domain (remainder filled in from reference TRBV7-2 and TRBJ1-2): GAGVSQSPSNKVTEKGKDVELRCDPISGHTALYWYRQSLGQGLEFLIYFQGNSAPDKSGLPSDRFSAERTGGSVSTLTIQRTQQEDSAVYLCASSLGGGATYGYTFGSGTRLTVV.

This chain joins TRBV3-1 (or the pseudogene TRBV3-2) and TRBJ1-2, with 9 bases matching TRBD1. V lost 5 bases, J lost 5 bases, and 6 bases stayed unmatched. Germline V gene data show CDR1 as LGHDT and CDR2 as YNNKEL (reference sequence). The CDR3 has 14 amino acids. The CDR3 DNA is TGTGCCAGCAGCTACGGGACAGGGACTTATGGCTACACCTTC. Translated: CASSYGTGTYGYTF.

V is TRBV18 and J is TRBJ1-1; TRBD1 matches 7 bases. V was clipped by 2 bases and J by 7 bases; unmatched bases: 7. The CDR3 contains 14 residues. Germline V gives CDR1 KGHSH, CDR2 LQKENI. The CDR3 is CASSPNRGRGEAFF. In nucleotides, the CDR3 is TGTGCCAGCTCACCAAACAGGGGTAGGGGTGAAGCTTTCTTT.

V usage is TRBV7-2 and J usage is TRBJ2-1, with 10 bases identical to TRBD2. Germline V CDR1 and CDR2: SGHTA, FQGNSA. The CDR3 spans 15 residues. The trim removed 5 bases at V and 6 bases at J, leaving 7 bases unmatched. In DNA form, the CDR3 reads TGTGCCAGCAGCCCCGGACTAGCGGCGGGCAATGAGCAGTTCTTC. Its protein is CASSPGLAAGNEQFF. The full variable domain, with the rest looked up from reference TRBV7-2 and TRBJ2-1, is GAGVSQSPSNKVTEKGKDVELRCDPISGHTALYWYRQSLGQGLEFLIYFQGNSAPDKSGLPSDRFSAERTGGSVSTLTIQRTQQEDSAVYLCASSPGLAAGNEQFFGPGTRLTVL.

CDR3 DNA: TGTGCCAGCAGCCAAGAACTAGCGGGAGTCGGCGCAGATACGCAGTATTTT. As protein: CASSQELAGVGADTQYF. The V call is TRBV3-1 (or the pseudogene TRBV3-2), the J call TRBJ2-3; 11 bases are shared with TRBD2. J was trimmed by 4 bases and V by 0 bases; bases with no gene match: 6. Per germline, CDR1 LGHDT and CDR2 YNNKEL (reference sequence). The CDR3 sequence is 17 residues long.

The chain uses TRBV7-9 and TRBJ1-1; D not resolved. This CDR3 region has 12 residues. The germline V gene has CDR1 SEHNR and CDR2 FQNEAQ (reference sequence). The germline V and J ends were trimmed by 2 bases and 7 bases, with 8 bases remaining between them. CDR3 nucleotides: TGTGCCAGCAGCTTACCGAGGGATGAAGCTTTCTTT. Protein: CASSLPRDEAFF.

V and J are TRBV7-2 and TRBJ1-1; TRBD1 is a possible D gene (5 bases). The CDR3 runs 14 residues. Between the trimmed V and J ends, which lost 1 base and 5 bases, there was a span of 11 bases. Germline values: CDR1 SGHTA, CDR2 FQGNSA. The CDR3 DNA reads as TGTGCCAGCAGCTTAGTATTACAGGTTACTGAAGCTTTCTTT. Amino acids: CASSLVLQVTEAFF. Based on the CDR3 plus reference TRBV7-2 and TRBJ1-1, the full variable domain is GAGVSQSPSNKVTEKGKDVELRCDPISGHTALYWYRQSLGQGLEFLIYFQGNSAPDKSGLPSDRFSAERTGGSVSTLTIQRTQQEDSAVYLCASSLVLQVTEAFFGQGTRLTVV.

This chain connects TRBV27 to TRBJ1-5, with no clear D. The germline V gene has CDR1 MNHEY and CDR2 SMNVEV (reference sequence). The CDR3 is 13 amino acids. The germline V and J ends were trimmed by 3 bases and 7 bases, with 10 bases remaining between them. The CDR3 loop is CASSFSRGQPQHF. CDR3 nucleotides: TGTGCCAGCAGTTTCTCCCGGGGACAGCCCCAGCATTTT.

This chain joins TRBV7-9 and TRBJ1-3; possibly TRBD1 for D (6 bases). The V end was cut by 4 bases, the J end by 4 bases, with 20 bases between. The CDR3 extends over 17 amino acids. The germline V gene has CDR1 SEHNR and CDR2 FQNEAQ (reference sequence). The CDR3 reads CASSSPLRGARGNTIYF. CDR3 DNA: TGTGCCAGCAGCTCACCCCTCCGGGGGGCCCGAGGAAACACCATATATTTT.

This chain uses TRBV9 with TRBJ1-6; 7 bases are shared with TRBD1. The CDR3 has 15 residues. The germline gives CDR1 SGDLS, CDR2 YYNGEE. V dropped 0 bases and J dropped 7; count of bases not matched to a gene: 4. DNA of the CDR3: TGTGCCAGCAGCGTAGTCGGGACAGAAAATTCACCCCTCCACTTT. Protein: CASSVVGTENSPLHF.

This rearrangement joins TRBV3-1 (or the pseudogene TRBV3-2) to TRBJ2-1; 11 bases match TRBD2. The CDR3 totals 17 residues. The germline gives CDR1 LGHDT, CDR2 YNNKEL (reference sequence). V shed 6 bases, J shed 5 bases, and the junction held 12 bases outside the gene matches. The CDR3 loop is CASSRNTGTSGHNEQFF. The CDR3 nucleotides are TGTGCCAGCAGTCGAAATACCGGGACTAGCGGACACAATGAGCAGTTCTTC.

This clone came up once. This chain links TRBV7-6 with TRBJ2-7, with D perhaps TRBD2 (6 bases). Germline assignment: CDR1 SGHVS and CDR2 FNYEAQ. This CDR3 spans 16 amino acids. Trimming left V 5 bases short and J 1 base short, with 18 bases between. CDR3 region: CASSDFVAGKSYEQYF. The CDR3 region has the DNA TGTGCCAGCAGCGATTTTGTTGCGGGGAAGTCCTACGAGCAGTACTTC.